The TCR beta chain described here comes from a study of T cells in Graves' hyperthyroidism and ophthalmopathy. Regions amplified from RNA transcripts were the TCR beta CDR3 regions. Primed by the HTBI set, a first-round RT-PCR was run on the TCR CDR3. TCRdb reprocessed the multiplex PCR reads via MiXCR and lists one record per CDR3 protein. The profile shows almost 500,000 distinct CDR3 sequences, less than 25% of them singletons. CDR3 length: 16 residues. With 4 bases clipped from V and 7 bases from J, the junction kept 9 bases outside the gene matches. The germline V gene has CDR1 MNHEY and CDR2 SVGEGT. This clonotype was picked up many times.

The origin of this receptor is a woman in her 70s with Graves' ophthalmopathy. This sequence joins TRBV6-2 or TRBV6-3 and TRBJ2-5, with 13 bases fitting TRBD2. What was sequenced was blood. The CDR3 coding sequence is TGTGCCAGCAGTTTTTCGGGACTAGCGGGAATGAGGACCCAGTACTTC. This encodes CASSFSGLAGMRTQYF.